Listed below are T cell receptor beta chains from one sample, sequenced in a study of prognosis after radiotherapy for stage I lung cancer. MiXCR, applied by TCRdb to the multiplex PCR reads, yields one record per CDR3 protein. In the table there are roughly 23,000 distinct CDR3 sequences, roughly 37% of which are singletons. The sample was PBMCs, taken before or after stereotactic body radiation therapy (not recorded which). These TCRs come from a donor aged 50 or older with non-small cell lung cancer. Both conserved end residues are part of each CDR3. Fields, in order: V gene, D gene, clone size, J gene, CDR3 DNA, CDR3 protein. A D gene is named only where the DNA matches it firmly. Size values are once, few and many counts, or a class for expanded clones, and some rows have none.

TRBV27	.	many	TRBJ2-2	TGTGCCAGCAGGCGGCAGAACACCGGGGAGCTGTTTTTT	CASRRQNTGELFF
TRBV30	.	few	TRBJ2-5	TGTGCCTGGAGTGTGGGCACCCAAGAGACCCGGTACTTC	CAWSVGTQETRYF
TRBV27	.	many	TRBJ1-4	TGTGCCAGCAGTTTCGGGACAAATTTT	CASSFGTNF
TRBV24-1	.	.	TRBJ2-7	TGTTCCTCCGCCCTAGCTCGGAGAAGATTGCGCGAGCAGTACTTC	CSSALARRRLREQYF
TRBV6-4	.	.	TRBJ2-3	TGTGCCAGAAGTGACTCGATTCCCCCCCGGGACTTCGTGACTAGCACAGATACGCAGTATTTT	CARSDSIPPRDFVTSTDTQYF
TRBV7-3	.	.	TRBJ2-1	TGTGCCAGCAGCTTAGCAAGGGACACCTACAATGAGCAGTTCTTC	CASSLARDTYNEQFF
TRBV6-2/TRBV6-3	TRBD2	.	TRBJ2-4	TGTGCCAGCAGTTACTCCCTAGCGGGAGTTGCCAAAAACATTCAGTACTTC	CASSYSLAGVAKNIQYF
TRBV28	.	.	TRBJ1-2	TGTGCCAGCAGGTCCGGTACAGAGGGCTATGGCTACACCTTC	CASRSGTEGYGYTF
TRBV24-1	TRBD2	.	TRBJ2-1	TGTGCCACCAGTCAAGTAGCGGGAGGGGGAAATGAGCAGTTCTTC	CATSQVAGGGNEQFF
TRBV5-1	.	many	TRBJ2-2	TGCGCCAGCAGTCCTCGGACGGGCGCGAACACCGGGGAGCTGTTTTTT	CASSPRTGANTGELFF